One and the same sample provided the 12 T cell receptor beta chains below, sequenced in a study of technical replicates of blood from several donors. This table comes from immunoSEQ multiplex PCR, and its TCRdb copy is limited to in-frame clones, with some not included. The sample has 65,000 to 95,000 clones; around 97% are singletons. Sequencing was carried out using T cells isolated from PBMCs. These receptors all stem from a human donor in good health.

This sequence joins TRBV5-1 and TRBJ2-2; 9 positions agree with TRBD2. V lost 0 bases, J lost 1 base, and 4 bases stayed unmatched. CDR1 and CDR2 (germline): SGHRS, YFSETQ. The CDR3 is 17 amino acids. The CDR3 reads CASSLGGTSRNTGELFF. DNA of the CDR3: TGCGCCAGCAGCTTGGGAGGGACTAGCCGGAACACCGGGGAGCTGTTTTTT.

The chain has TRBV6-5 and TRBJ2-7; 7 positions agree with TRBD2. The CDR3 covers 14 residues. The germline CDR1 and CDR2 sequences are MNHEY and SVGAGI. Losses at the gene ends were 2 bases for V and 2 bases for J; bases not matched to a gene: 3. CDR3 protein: CASSYERGPYEQYF. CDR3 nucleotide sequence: TGTGCCAGCAGTTACGAGCGGGGTCCCTACGAGCAGTACTTC.

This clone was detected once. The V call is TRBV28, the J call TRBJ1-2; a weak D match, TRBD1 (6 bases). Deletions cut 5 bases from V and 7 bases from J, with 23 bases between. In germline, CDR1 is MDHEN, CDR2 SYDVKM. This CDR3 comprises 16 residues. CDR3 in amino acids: CASSPRRGWTASGYTF. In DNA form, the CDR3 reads TGTGCCAGCAGTCCCCGGCGAGGGTGGACAGCGAGTGGCTACACCTTC.

As DNA, the CDR3 is TGTGCCAGCAGTTCCCGGTACGAGCAGTACTTC. Protein product: CASSSRYEQYF. V gene TRBV28 combines with J gene TRBJ2-7; D gene uncertain. Looked up from germline, CDR1 is MDHEN and CDR2 is SYDVKM. The CDR3 contains 11 residues. Trimming left V 4 bases short and J 4 bases short, with 5 bases between.

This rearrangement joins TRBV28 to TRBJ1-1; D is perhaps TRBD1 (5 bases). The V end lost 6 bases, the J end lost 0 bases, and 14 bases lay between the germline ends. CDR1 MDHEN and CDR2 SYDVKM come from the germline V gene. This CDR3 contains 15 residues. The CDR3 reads CASRLPQGLNTEAFF. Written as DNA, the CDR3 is TGTGCCAGCAGGCTACCCCAGGGCTTGAACACTGAAGCTTTCTTT.

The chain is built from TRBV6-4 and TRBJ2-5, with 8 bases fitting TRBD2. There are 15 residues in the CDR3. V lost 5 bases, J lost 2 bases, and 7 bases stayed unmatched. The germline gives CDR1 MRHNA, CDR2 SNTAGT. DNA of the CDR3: TGTGCCAGCAGTAGGACTAGCTATCGACAAGAGACCCAGTACTTC. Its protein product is CASSRTSYRQETQYF.

As DNA, the CDR3 is TGTGCCAGCAGCTTTCAGGGGGAAGAGTTTGGCTACACCTTC. As protein: CASSFQGEEFGYTF. This rearrangement joins TRBV11-2 to TRBJ1-2; 7 nucleotides align to TRBD1. Germline loops: CDR1 SGHAT, CDR2 FQNNGV. J was trimmed by 7 bases and V by 3 bases; bases with no gene match: 8. CDR3 length equals 14 residues. Complete variable domain (other parts from reference TRBV11-2 and TRBJ1-2): EAGVAQSPRYKIIEKRQSVAFWCNPISGHATLYWYQQILGQGPKLLIQFQNNGVVDDSQLPKDRFSAERLKGVDSTLKIQPAKLEDSAVYLCASSFQGEEFGYTFGSGTRLTVV.

The CDR3 DNA follows: TGTGCCAGCAGTTACGAGGGGAGGGATGGCTACACCTTC. Residues: CASSYEGRDGYTF. The gene calls are TRBV6-6 and TRBJ1-2; D might be TRBD1 (5 bases). The CDR3 totals 13 residues. CDR1 and CDR2 from the germline V gene are MNHNY and SVGAGI (reference sequence). V dropped 2 bases and J dropped 6 bases, with 10 bases sitting between them.

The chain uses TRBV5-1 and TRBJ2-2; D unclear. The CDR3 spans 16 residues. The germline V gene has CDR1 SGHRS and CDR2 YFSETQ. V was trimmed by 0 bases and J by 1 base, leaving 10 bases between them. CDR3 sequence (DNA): TGCGCCAGCAGCTTGGTTGGTAGCAGGAACACCGGGGAGCTGTTTTTT. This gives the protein CASSLVGSRNTGELFF.

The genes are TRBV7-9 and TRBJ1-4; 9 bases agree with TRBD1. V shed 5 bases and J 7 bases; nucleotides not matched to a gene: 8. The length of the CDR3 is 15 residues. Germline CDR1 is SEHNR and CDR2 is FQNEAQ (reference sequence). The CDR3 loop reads CASSLGNRGPEKLFF. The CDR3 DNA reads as TGTGCCAGCAGCCTTGGAAACAGGGGGCCTGAAAAACTGTTTTTT. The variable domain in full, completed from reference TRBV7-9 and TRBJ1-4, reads DTGVSQNPRHKITKRGQNVTFRCDPISEHNRLYWYRQTLGQGPEFLTYFQNEAQLEKSRLLSDRFSAERPKGSFSTLEIQRTEQGDSAMYLCASSLGNRGPEKLFFGSGTQLSVL.

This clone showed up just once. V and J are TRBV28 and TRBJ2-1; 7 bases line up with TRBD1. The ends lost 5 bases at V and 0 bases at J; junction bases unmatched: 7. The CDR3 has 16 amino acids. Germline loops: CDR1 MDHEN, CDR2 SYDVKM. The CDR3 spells CASSPTGPSSYNEQFF. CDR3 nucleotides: TGTGCCAGCAGTCCGACAGGGCCTAGCTCCTACAATGAGCAGTTCTTC.

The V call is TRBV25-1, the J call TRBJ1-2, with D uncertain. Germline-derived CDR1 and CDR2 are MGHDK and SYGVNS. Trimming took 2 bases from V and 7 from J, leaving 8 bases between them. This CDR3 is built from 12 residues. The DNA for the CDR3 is TGTGCCAGCAGTGAACCCGGTCTTGGCTACACCTTC. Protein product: CASSEPGLGYTF.